Detailed here is one T cell receptor (beta chain). Its antigen remains unknown. The protocol was immunoSEQ multiplex PCR, while the TCRdb copy is restricted to in-frame clones and leaves out a portion. The table lists about 26,000 clones, approximately 84% of them singletons, with approximately 9.5% in the top ten. The V end was cut by 2 bases, the J end by 6 bases, with 7 bases between. The length of the CDR3 is 13 residues. CDR1 LNHDA and CDR2 SQIVND come from the germline V gene (reference sequence). The data stem from a study of T cells in localized non-small cell lung cancer. Overall study findings and caveats: Highest T cell clonality was seen in uninvolved adjacent lung, surpassing that measured in tumor. Longer overall survival was associated with a higher density of T cells in the blood. Heterogeneity remains possible because sequencing was limited to only one tumor region. In adjacent lung appeared a median 57 of the top 100 tumor clones.

The chain carries TRBV19 and TRBJ2-2, with TRBD1 as a possible D gene (5 bases). Specimen: peripheral blood, collected before any cancer treatment. The receptor was derived from a man aged 35 to 69 with stage III squamous cell lung carcinoma. Here the CDR3 reads CASSITQAGELFF. CDR3 bases: TGTGCCAGTAGTATAACACAGGCCGGGGAGCTGTTTTTT.